The 16 T cell receptor beta chains given below trace back to one sample, sequenced in a study of cytomegalovirus exposure and HLA in healthy donors. PCR involved 60 Vbeta and 13 Jbeta primers. Sequencing used immunoSEQ multiplex PCR; TCRdb keeps in-frame clones, though not all of them. The repertoire holds around 91,000 clones, with 78% as singletons. Sequenced sample: PBMCs. These receptors were taken from a male donor in good health and CMV-seropositive.

The chain joins TRBV4-1 to TRBJ2-7; TRBD1 aligns across 7 bases. Per the germline V gene, CDR1 is MGHRA and CDR2 is YSYEKL. Trimming cost V 3 bases and J 0 bases; bases outside gene matches: 5. CDR3 length: 15 residues. For the CDR3, the DNA is TGCGCCAGCAGCCACGGGACAGCTAGCTCCTACGAGCAGTACTTC. Amino acids: CASSHGTASSYEQYF.

The chain is built from TRBV27 and TRBJ2-5; D might be TRBD1 (5 bases). The V end lost 5 bases, the J end lost 1 base, and 8 bases lay between the germline ends. CDR1 MNHEY and CDR2 SMNVEV come from the germline V gene (reference sequence). This CDR3 has 13 amino acids. CDR3 loop: CASSTGFQETQYF. The CDR3 nucleotides read TGTGCCAGCAGTACAGGATTCCAAGAGACCCAGTACTTC.

V usage is TRBV27 and J usage is TRBJ1-2; the match to TRBD1 covers 8 bases. CDR3 length equals 14 residues. V shed 6 bases, J shed 6 bases, and the junction held 9 bases outside the gene matches. The germline V gene has CDR1 MNHEY and CDR2 SMNVEV (reference sequence). CDR3 amino acids: CASSRRPDRDGYTF. CDR3 coding DNA: TGTGCCAGCAGCCGCCGACCGGACAGGGATGGCTACACCTTC.

The chain has TRBV5-1 and TRBJ2-7; tentative D call: TRBD2 (7 bases). Trimming cost V 3 bases and J 1 base, with 11 bases left between them. In germline, CDR1 is SGHRS, CDR2 YFSETQ. The CDR3 has 14 amino acids. The DNA for the CDR3 is TGCGCCAGCAGCTGGGGGGGACAATCCTACGAGCAGTACTTC. The encoded protein is CASSWGGQSYEQYF.

This clone was counted a few times. The rearrangement links TRBV7-9 to TRBJ1-1; TRBD1 is a possible D gene (6 bases). V was clipped by 6 bases and J by 3 bases, with 11 bases between them. Germline loops: CDR1 SEHNR, CDR2 FQNEAQ (reference sequence). This CDR3 contains 13 residues. The CDR3 here is CASRPGVDTEAFF. Written as DNA, the CDR3 is TGTGCCAGCAGACCAGGGGTAGACACTGAAGCTTTCTTT.

This rearrangement joins TRBV27 to TRBJ1-5; D call uncertain. The V and J ends lost 3 bases and 0 bases respectively, with 9 bases between them. This CDR3 is built from 15 residues. Germline V gene lookup returns CDR1 MNHEY and CDR2 SMNVEV (reference sequence). CDR3 bases: TGTGCCAGCAGTTTGGGAGCGTATAGCAATCAGCCCCAGCATTTT. Translated: CASSLGAYSNQPQHF.

This clone was counted once. V is TRBV5-5 and J is TRBJ2-1; D perhaps matches TRBD2 (6 bases). Per germline, CDR1 SGHKS and CDR2 YYEKEE (reference sequence). Between the trimmed V and J ends, which lost 2 bases and 5 bases, there was a span of 11 bases. The CDR3 consists of 14 residues. CDR3 sequence reads: CASSFRGTDNEQFF. The DNA for the CDR3 is TGTGCCAGCAGCTTTCGGGGGACCGACAATGAGCAGTTCTTC.

The J gene is TRBJ1-2, the V gene TRBV30; 7 bases line up with TRBD1. The CDR3 is made up of 14 amino acids. Germline CDR1 GTSNPN, CDR2 SVGIG (reference sequence). V dropped 2 bases and J dropped 4; count of bases not matched to a gene: 7. As DNA, the CDR3 is TGTGCCTGGAGTCACCCGGACAGGTCCTATGGCTACACCTTC. This translates into CAWSHPDRSYGYTF.

V is TRBV5-1 and J is TRBJ2-2; no reliable D call. The ends were cut back, 4 bases at V and 10 bases at J, with 14 bases in the middle. This CDR3 region has 13 residues. From germline, CDR1 is SGHRS and CDR2 YFSETQ. CDR3 bases: TGCGCCAGCAGCGCACCATCTAGAGAGGAGCTGTTTTTT. This translates into CASSAPSREELFF.

In this sample, this clone turned up a few times. The CDR3 sequence is CASSSPQGGTYEQYF. CDR3 DNA: TGTGCCAGCAGTAGTCCCCAGGGTGGCACCTACGAGCAGTACTTC. V gene TRBV27 combines with J gene TRBJ2-7, with D possibly matching TRBD1 (5 bases). With 5 bases removed from V and 2 bases from J, the gap between germline ends came to 16 bases. The CDR3 contains 15 residues. Germline-derived CDR1 and CDR2 are MNHEY and SMNVEV (reference sequence).

The chain joins TRBV2 to TRBJ1-5; TRBD1 aligns across 9 bases. This CDR3 has 15 amino acids. Unmatched junction bases numbered 6, after V lost 6 bases and J lost 3 bases. Germline V gene sequence: CDR1 SNHLY, CDR2 FYNNEI. The CDR3 DNA follows: TGTGCCAGCAGGGACCGGGACAGGGTCAATCAGCCCCAGCATTTT. It translates to CASRDRDRVNQPQHF.

The chain has TRBV2 and TRBJ2-2, with 8 bases fitting TRBD1. CDR1 and CDR2 (germline): SNHLY, FYNNEI. Trimming removed 5 bases from V and 2 bases from J; junction bases left unmatched: 4. This CDR3 has 15 residues. Here the CDR3 reads CASSNRGTNTGELFF. For the CDR3, the DNA is TGTGCCAGCAGTAACAGGGGGACCAACACCGGGGAGCTGTTTTTT. Variable domain in full (rest from reference TRBV2 and TRBJ2-2): EPEVTQTPSHQVTQMGQEVILRCVPISNHLYFYWYRQILGQKVEFLVSFYNNEISEKSEIFDDQFSVERPDGSNFTLKIRSTKLEDSAMYFCASSNRGTNTGELFFGEGSRLTVL.

This clone was counted a few times. The V and J genes are TRBV18 and TRBJ1-3; 7 nucleotides agree with TRBD1. CDR3 size: 14 residues. CDR1 KGHSH and CDR2 LQKENI come from the germline V gene. V lost 3 bases, J lost 2 bases, and 1 base stayed unmatched. CDR3 loop: CASSPDRAGNTIYF. DNA for the CDR3: TGTGCCAGCTCACCCGACAGGGCTGGAAACACCATATATTTT.

The genes are TRBV5-3 and TRBJ1-2; 10 nucleotides agree with TRBD1. TRBV5-3 is an ORF, and what it does is uncertain. The CDR3 has 19 residues. The ends lost 4 bases at V and 7 bases at J; junction bases unmatched: 22. The CDR3 protein is CARSLYPGTGVGDGLGYTF. CDR3 nucleotides: TGTGCCAGAAGCCTTTACCCCGGGACAGGGGTTGGGGATGGCCTTGGCTACACCTTC.

J is TRBJ2-7 and V is TRBV30, with TRBD1 matching over 9 bases. From germline, CDR1 is GTSNPN and CDR2 SVGIG (reference sequence). This CDR3 spans 13 amino acids. V was pared by 8 bases and J by 3 bases, with 8 bases of the junction left unmatched. In DNA, the CDR3 is TGTGCCGGGGCCGACAGGGGGATCTACGAGCAGTACTTC. Its protein product is CAGADRGIYEQYF.

The J gene is TRBJ1-2, the V gene TRBV19, with 7 positions matching TRBD1. The germline V gene encodes CDR1 LNHDA and CDR2 SQIVND (reference sequence). This CDR3 has 16 amino acids. After removal of 5 bases from V and 6 bases from J, the junction contained 15 bases not matched to a gene. CDR3 in amino acids: CASSPPDREDENGYTF. The CDR3, as DNA: TGTGCCAGTAGTCCCCCCGACAGGGAAGATGAGAATGGCTACACCTTC. Drawing the rest from reference TRBV19 and TRBJ1-2, the complete variable domain is DGGITQSPKYLFRKEGQNVTLSCEQNLNHDAMYWYRQDPGQGLRLIYYSQIVNDFQKGDIAEGYSVSREKKESFPLTVTSAQKNPTAFYLCASSPPDREDENGYTFGSGTRLTVV.